Here is one TCR beta chain with its context. Its antigen remains unidentified. No base quality information exists; no much larger clone differs at one position. The immunoSEQ hsTCRB kit was used to amplify TCR beta CDR3 regions from genomic DNA. An Illumina HiSeq system was used for high-throughput TRB CDR3 sequencing. The authors processed their data as follows. The immunoSEQ software was used to analyze sequencing reads, and nonproductive sequences containing premature stops or frame-shifts were excluded. Clonality of the repertoire was calculated as one minus Shannon entropy normalized by log2 of the number of unique productive sequences. TCRdb provides this immuneACCESS table in a form limited to in-frame rearrangements. Some clones are lacking; in checked studies, under half of them reflect an unresolved V gene, and why the rest are absent is not known. The DNA was the basis for D and trimming; V, J and clone size are from that table. The sample table contains approximately 9,400 clones; only one count was recorded for over 55% of them. The top ten clones comprise about 27% of the sample.

The sample originates from a study of T cells in pancreatic ductal adenocarcinoma listed by TCRdb under 2017. At the level of the whole study: The work assessed suppressive cells as well as CD8+ T cells infiltrating resected pancreatic ductal adenocarcinoma, measuring their numbers, locations, and properties, in order to shed light on the adaptive T-cell response that occurs naturally. What the authors observed across the whole study: Tumor versus blood clonality comparisons may be biased because tumors are enriched in CD45RO+ effector rather than naive T cells, biasing toward lower diversity. T-cell clonality did not differ significantly between tumor and blood, with mean clonality about 0.12 in tumors and just over 0.07 in blood. Blood samples had more total productive templates and 6.5 to 8-fold more unique clonotypes than tumor samples. Because most pancreatic cancer patients present with inoperable disease, the resected cohort was biased toward the minority with early-stage disease.

Pancreatic ductal adenocarcinoma patients who had undergone surgery without neoadjuvant therapy were selected. Immediately after surgery, resected tumor tissue was collected into ice-cold media, and a portion of the resected tumor tissue was flash frozen for DNA and RNA. Genomic DNA was extracted from six or seven PBMC and some ten flash-frozen tumor specimens using the DNeasy Blood and Tissue Kit with Proteinase K and RNase treatment. V is pruned by 5 bases and J by 2 bases, leaving 4 bases of the junction without a gene match. For CDR1 and CDR2, the germline V gene lists SGHVS and FQNEAQ. The CDR3 numbers 14 residues from cysteine through phenylalanine. Left in the record is the CDR3 DNA by itself, 42 bases read in frame from the first base.

This clonotype was obtained from a human donor with pancreatic ductal adenocarcinoma. In this chain, TRBV7-8 is recombined with TRBJ2-7, and 9 junction bases match TRBD1. Sequenced: pancreatic tumor tissue. The CDR3 region reads CASSQRQGAYEQYF. The DNA sequence follows: TGTGCCAGCAGCCAGAGACAGGGGGCCTACGAGCAGTACTTC. The CDR3 plus the reference TRBV7-8 and TRBJ2-7 genes for the other parts give the full variable domain: GAGVSQSPRYKVAKRGQDVALRCDPISGHVSLFWYQQALGQGPEFLTYFQNEAQLDKSGLPSDRFFAERPEGSVSTLKIQRTQQEDSAVYLCASSQRQGAYEQYFGPGTRLTVT.